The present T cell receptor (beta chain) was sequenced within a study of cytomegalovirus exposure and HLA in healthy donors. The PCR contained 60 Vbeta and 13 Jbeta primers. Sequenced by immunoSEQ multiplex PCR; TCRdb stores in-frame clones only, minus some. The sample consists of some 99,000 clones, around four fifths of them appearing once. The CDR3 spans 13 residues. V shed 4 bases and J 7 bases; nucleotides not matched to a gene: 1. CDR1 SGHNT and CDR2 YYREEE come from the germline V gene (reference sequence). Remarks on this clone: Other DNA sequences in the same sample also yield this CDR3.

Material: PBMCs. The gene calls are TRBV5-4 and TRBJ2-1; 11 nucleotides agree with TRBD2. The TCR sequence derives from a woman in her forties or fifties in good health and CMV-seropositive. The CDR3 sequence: CASSLAGGNEQFF. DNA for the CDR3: TGTGCCAGCAGCCTAGCGGGAGGAAATGAGCAGTTCTTC.